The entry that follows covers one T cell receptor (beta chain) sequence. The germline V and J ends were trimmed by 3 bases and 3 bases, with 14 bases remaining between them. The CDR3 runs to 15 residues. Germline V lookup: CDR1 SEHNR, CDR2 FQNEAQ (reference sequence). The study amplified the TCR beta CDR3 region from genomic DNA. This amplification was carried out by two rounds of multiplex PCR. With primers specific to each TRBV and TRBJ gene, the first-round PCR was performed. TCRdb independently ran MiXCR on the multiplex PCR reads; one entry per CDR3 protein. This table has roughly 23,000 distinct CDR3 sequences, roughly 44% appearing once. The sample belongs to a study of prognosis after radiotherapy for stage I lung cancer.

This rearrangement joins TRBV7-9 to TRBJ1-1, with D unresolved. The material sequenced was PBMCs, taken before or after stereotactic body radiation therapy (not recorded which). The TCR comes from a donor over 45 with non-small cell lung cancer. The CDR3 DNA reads TGTGCCAGCAGCTTCCCGGAATCTTCGGACACTGAAGCTTTCTTT. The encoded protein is CASSFPESSDTEAFF.